The 20 T cell receptor beta chains given below trace back to one sample, sequenced in a study of shared clonotypes between healthy human individuals. Terminally differentiated effector memory CD45RA+ cells were excluded by CCR7 positive selection of CD45RO-negative cells. Only in-frame clones appear in the TCRdb table, and some are missing; sequencing was by immunoSEQ multiplex PCR. The sample lists around 550,000 clones; 85% to 95% were seen once. Material for sequencing was naive CD8+ T cells sorted from blood. The receptors come from a woman aged 25 to 39 in good health.

This clone came up once. The chain couples TRBV5-6 to TRBJ1-6, with no clear D. This CDR3 contains 12 residues. Germline CDR1 SGHDT, CDR2 YYEEEE. Trimming stripped 1 base from V and 7 bases from J, with 3 bases between. For the CDR3, the DNA is TGTGCCAGCAGCTTGTTAAATTCACCCCTCCACTTT. This gives the protein CASSLLNSPLHF.

The J gene is TRBJ2-7, the V gene TRBV4-2; D is unresolved. V lost 1 base to trimming and J lost 3 bases, with 13 bases between them. This CDR3 contains 15 residues. Per the germline V gene, CDR1 is LGHNA and CDR2 is YNFKEQ. The CDR3 sequence is CASSQGRDLNYEQYF. CDR3 DNA sequence: TGTGCCAGCAGCCAAGGCAGAGATCTGAACTACGAGCAGTACTTC.

V is TRBV7-9 and J is TRBJ2-3; no clear D. The V gene lost 8 bases and the J gene lost 2 bases, with 11 bases spanning the gap. Germline values: CDR1 SEHNR, CDR2 FQNEAQ (reference sequence). This CDR3 is built from 13 residues. This CDR3 reads CASPGPYTDTQYF. CDR3 DNA sequence: TGTGCCAGCCCCGGGCCCTACACAGATACGCAGTATTTT.

The count of this clone is one. The chain employs TRBV11-2 and TRBJ2-7, with TRBD1 matching 8 bases. Germline CDR1 SGHAT, CDR2 FQNNGV. V was pared by 5 bases and J by 4 bases, with 13 bases of the junction left unmatched. The CDR3 extends over 16 amino acids. The chain's CDR3 is CASSPVGQGALYEQYF. CDR3 DNA: TGTGCCAGCAGCCCCGTTGGGCAGGGGGCCCTGTACGAGCAGTACTTC.

Here the CDR3 reads CASSLERYSSNQPQHF. Written as DNA, the CDR3 is TGTGCCAGCAGCTTGGAGCGGTATTCTAGCAATCAGCCCCAGCATTTT. This chain uses TRBV5-8 with TRBJ1-5, with no clear D. This CDR3 region has 16 residues. Between the trimmed V and J ends, which lost 0 bases and 0 bases, there was a span of 10 bases. Germline-derived CDR1 and CDR2 are SGHTS and YDEGEE.

The chain carries TRBV5-6 and TRBJ1-1, with D hard to call. Deletions cut 5 bases from V and 5 bases from J, with 10 bases between. Germline CDR1 and CDR2: SGHDT and YYEEEE. This CDR3 is 12 amino acids long. CDR3 loop: CASRHKGTEAFF. The DNA for the CDR3 is TGTGCCAGCAGACATAAAGGGACTGAAGCTTTCTTT. Full variable domain (missing parts from reference TRBV5-6 and TRBJ1-1): DAGVTQSPTHLIKTRGQQVTLRCSPKSGHDTVSWYQQALGQGPQFIFQYYEEEERQRGNFPDRFSGHQFPNYSSELNVNALLLGDSALYLCASRHKGTEAFFGQGTRLTVV.

V is TRBV29-1 and J is TRBJ2-7; TRBD1 agrees at 7 bases. Per the germline V gene, CDR1 is SQVTM and CDR2 is ANQGSEA. The J segment lost 2 bases and the V segment lost 7 bases, leaving 5 bases of the junction unmatched. This CDR3 is 12 amino acids long. The CDR3 protein is CSARDRTYEQYF. Here the CDR3 DNA reads TGCAGCGCCCGGGACAGAACCTACGAGCAGTACTTC.

The rearrangement links TRBV10-1 to TRBJ1-6; D remains unclear. CDR1 WNHNN and CDR2 SYGVQD come from the germline V gene (reference sequence). Trimming pared 2 bases from V and 7 bases from J, leaving 3 bases between. CDR3 length: 12 residues. The CDR3 sequence is CASSEMNSPLHF. The CDR3 DNA reads as TGCGCCAGCAGTGAGATGAATTCACCCCTCCACTTT.

The chain combines TRBV9 with TRBJ2-7; TRBD1 matches at 7 bases. CDR1 and CDR2 from the germline V gene are SGDLS and YYNGEE. CDR3 length equals 15 residues. V lost 4 bases and J lost 2; bases outside the gene matches: 9. This CDR3 is CASSPPSGGTYEQYF. CDR3 nucleotide sequence: TGTGCCAGCAGCCCCCCATCAGGGGGTACCTACGAGCAGTACTTC.

This clone was counted a single time. The genes are TRBV19 and TRBJ1-2; weak D call: TRBD1 (6 bases). Looked up from germline, CDR1 is LNHDA and CDR2 is SQIVND (reference sequence). CDR3 length: 13 residues. The V gene lost 10 bases and the J gene lost 7 bases, with 19 bases spanning the gap. In DNA, the CDR3 is TGTGCCATCGCCGGGGGGCTTCGAAGTGGCTACACCTTC. The encoded protein is CAIAGGLRSGYTF.

The chain links TRBV7-9 to TRBJ1-1, with TRBD1 identical over 8 bases. From germline, CDR1 is SEHNR and CDR2 FQNEAQ (reference sequence). CDR3 length: 19 residues. After removal of 5 bases from V and 0 bases from J, the junction contained 17 bases not matched to a gene. The CDR3, as DNA: TGTGCCAGCAGCGTAACACCCGGGACAGGTTCCAGCCTGAACACTGAAGCTTTCTTT. Protein: CASSVTPGTGSSLNTEAFF.

The gene calls are TRBV28 and TRBJ2-7, with D tentatively TRBD1 or TRBD2 (5 bases each). The CDR3 is 15 residues long. In germline, CDR1 is MDHEN, CDR2 SYDVKM. V was clipped by 5 bases and J by 0 bases, with 14 bases between them. The chain's CDR3 is CASSTLGGGSYEQYF. CDR3 DNA sequence: TGTGCCAGCAGTACTCTCGGTGGGGGCTCCTACGAGCAGTACTTC.

The chain carries TRBV6-5 and TRBJ2-1; D may be TRBD2 (5 bases). Trimming removed 7 bases at V and 9 bases at J, with 19 bases between. CDR3 length: 14 amino acids. From germline, CDR1 is MNHEY and CDR2 SVGAGI. The CDR3 DNA is TGTGCCAGCATAAGGGAGCTGGAGCCGTCTGAGCAGTTCTTC. Amino acids: CASIRELEPSEQFF.

This chain uses TRBV28 with TRBJ1-3; 7 nucleotides line up with TRBD1. The germline V gene has CDR1 MDHEN and CDR2 SYDVKM. The CDR3 contains 19 residues. V lost 6 bases to trimming and J lost 0 bases; unmatched junction nucleotides: 17. CDR3 DNA: TGTGCCAGCAGCGCTGGCCTGGGGACAGTATTTCTCTCTGGAAACACCATATATTTT. Translating gives CASSAGLGTVFLSGNTIYF.

The J gene is TRBJ2-2, the V gene TRBV6-5; D is unresolved. Trimming took 2 bases from V and 0 from J, leaving 4 bases between them. This CDR3 is 14 amino acids long. CDR1 and CDR2 (germline): MNHEY, SVGAGI. In nucleotides, the CDR3 is TGTGCCAGCAGTTACGAAGCGAACACCGGGGAGCTGTTTTTT. Residues: CASSYEANTGELFF.

V is TRBV7-9 and J is TRBJ2-7, with TRBD1 as a possible D gene (5 bases). V lost 1 base, J lost 4 bases, and 11 bases lay in between. Germline CDR1 is SEHNR and CDR2 is FQNEAQ (reference sequence). The CDR3 has 14 residues. The CDR3 reads CASSLVGQGYEQYF. For the CDR3, the DNA is TGTGCCAGCAGCTTAGTCGGGCAGGGATACGAGCAGTACTTC.

The chain employs TRBV27 and TRBJ1-5; D is unresolved. V lost 8 bases to trimming and J lost 4 bases, with 12 bases between them. This CDR3 spans 13 amino acids. Germline loops: CDR1 MNHEY, CDR2 SMNVEV (reference sequence). CDR3 region: CASSNRENQPQHF. Here the CDR3 DNA reads TGTGCCAGCTCAAACAGAGAAAATCAGCCCCAGCATTTT.

J is TRBJ2-2 and V is TRBV7-8, with 12 nucleotides matching TRBD2. Germline CDR1 reads SGHVS; CDR2 reads FQNEAQ. This CDR3 has 18 amino acids. V gave up 1 base and J gave up 5 bases; unmatched junction bases: 8. The CDR3 coding sequence is TGTGCCAGCAGCTTAGGATCTAGCGGGAGGGCCCATACCGGGGAGCTGTTTTTT. It codes for CASSLGSSGRAHTGELFF.

This chain links TRBV19 with TRBJ1-5, with D perhaps TRBD1 (6 bases). V was trimmed by 3 bases and J by 1 base, leaving 16 bases between them. The CDR3 is made up of 17 amino acids. Germline CDR1 and CDR2: LNHDA and SQIVND (reference sequence). The CDR3 sequence is CASSMGTEGGSNQPQHF. CDR3 nucleotides: TGTGCCAGTAGTATGGGTACGGAGGGGGGAAGCAATCAGCCCCAGCATTTT.

The chain employs TRBV27 and TRBJ2-7; TRBD2 is a possible D gene (6 bases). This CDR3 has 13 amino acids. The germline V and J ends were trimmed by 3 bases and 6 bases, with 12 bases remaining between them. CDR1 is MNHEY and CDR2 is SMNVEV in the germline V gene (reference sequence). As DNA, the CDR3 is TGTGCCAGCAGTTTGGGGGGAAGGGGCGAGCAGTACTTC. It translates to CASSLGGRGEQYF.